This T cell receptor beta chain was sequenced for a study of blood T cell repertoires in COVID-19. CDR3 length: 12 amino acids. The V end was cut by 3 bases, the J end by 0 bases, with 6 bases between. CDR1 DFQATT and CDR2 SNEGSKA come from the germline V gene (reference sequence). Using immunoSEQ multiplex PCR, the repertoire was profiled, and TCRdb retains in-frame clones only, with some absent. Here the sample spans roughly 24,000 clones, roughly nine tenths being singletons. The sequence came from a man between 70 and 80 years old with COVID-19, enrolled during active disease. Sequencing was done on a sample of peripheral blood. J is TRBJ2-7 and V is TRBV20-1; D possibly corresponds to TRBD1 (5 bases). CDR3 sequence (DNA): TGCAGTGCTAGTAGGGGCTCCTACGAGCAGTACTTC. This codes for CSASRGSYEQYF.